A single sample gave rise to the 2 T cell receptor beta chains below, sequenced in a study of T cell responses to AZD1222 COVID-19 vaccine. Using immunoSEQ multiplex PCR, the repertoire was profiled, and TCRdb retains in-frame clones only, with some absent. The table records around 100,000 clones, about nine tenths of them present only once. The sequenced sample was peripheral blood, obtained 28 days after the second dose of the MenACWY control vaccine. These TCRs come from an adult who received the MenACWY meningococcal vaccine as a control.

This clone was counted a few times. The chain is built from TRBV5-1 and TRBJ1-3; D call uncertain. Trimming took off 0 bases at V and 0 bases at J, with 4 bases between the two ends. This CDR3 has 14 amino acids. In germline, CDR1 is SGHRS, CDR2 YFSETQ. The CDR3 DNA reads as TGCGCCAGCAGCTTGGGAGACTCTGGAAACACCATATATTTT. Protein product: CASSLGDSGNTIYF. Full variable domain (remainder filled in from reference TRBV5-1 and TRBJ1-3): KAGVTQTPRYLIKTRGQQVTLSCSPISGHRSVSWYQQTPGQGLQFLFEYFSETQRNKGNFPGRFSGRQFSNSRSEMNVSTLELGDSALYLCASSLGDSGNTIYFGEGSWLTVV.

The V gene is TRBV7-2, the J gene TRBJ1-5; 7 bases fit TRBD1. Germline V CDR1 and CDR2: SGHTA, FQGNSA. The CDR3 extends over 15 amino acids. V lost 5 bases and J lost 4; bases outside the gene matches: 8. The CDR3: CASSQWTGQNQPQHF. The CDR3 DNA follows: TGTGCCAGCAGCCAATGGACAGGCCAAAATCAGCCCCAGCATTTT.